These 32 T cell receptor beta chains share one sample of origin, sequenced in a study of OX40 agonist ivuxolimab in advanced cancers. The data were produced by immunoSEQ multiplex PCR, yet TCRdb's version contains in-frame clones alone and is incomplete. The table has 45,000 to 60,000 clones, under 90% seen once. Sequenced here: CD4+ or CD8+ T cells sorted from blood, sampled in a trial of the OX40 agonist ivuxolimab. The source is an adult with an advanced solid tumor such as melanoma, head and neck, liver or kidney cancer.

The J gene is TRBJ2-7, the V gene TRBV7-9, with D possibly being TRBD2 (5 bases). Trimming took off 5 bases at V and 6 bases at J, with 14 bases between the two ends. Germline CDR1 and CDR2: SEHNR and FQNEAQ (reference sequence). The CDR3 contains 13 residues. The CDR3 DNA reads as TGTGCCAGCAGCACGGACTCCGTCTCCGAGCAGTACTTC. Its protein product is CASSTDSVSEQYF.

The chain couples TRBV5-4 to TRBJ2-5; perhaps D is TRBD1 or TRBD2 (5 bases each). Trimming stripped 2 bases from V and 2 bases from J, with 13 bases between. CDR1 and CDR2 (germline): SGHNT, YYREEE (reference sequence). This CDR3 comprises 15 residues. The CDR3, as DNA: TGTGCCAGCAGCTTAAACCAGGGAGTACAAGAGACCCAGTACTTC. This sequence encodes CASSLNQGVQETQYF.

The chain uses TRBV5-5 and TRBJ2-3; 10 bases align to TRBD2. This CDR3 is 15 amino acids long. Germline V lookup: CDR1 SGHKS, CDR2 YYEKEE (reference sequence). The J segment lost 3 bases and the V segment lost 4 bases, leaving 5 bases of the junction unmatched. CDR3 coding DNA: TGTGCCAGCAGCCCGGGACTAGCGAAGACAGATACGCAGTATTTT. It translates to CASSPGLAKTDTQYF.

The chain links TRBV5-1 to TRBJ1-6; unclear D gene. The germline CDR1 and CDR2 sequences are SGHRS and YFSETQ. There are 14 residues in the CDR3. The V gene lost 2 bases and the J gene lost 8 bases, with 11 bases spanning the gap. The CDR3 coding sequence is TGCGCCAGCAGCTTAACCCTGGGTGATTCACCCCTCCACTTT. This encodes CASSLTLGDSPLHF. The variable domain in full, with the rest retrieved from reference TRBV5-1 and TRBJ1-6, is KAGVTQTPRYLIKTRGQQVTLSCSPISGHRSVSWYQQTPGQGLQFLFEYFSETQRNKGNFPGRFSGRQFSNSRSEMNVSTLELGDSALYLCASSLTLGDSPLHFGNGTRLTVT.

The CDR3 is CASSLEGPATEAFF. The DNA for the CDR3 is TGTGCCAGCAGCTTGGAAGGGCCGGCCACTGAAGCTTTCTTT. This sequence joins TRBV5-4 and TRBJ1-1, with D uncertain. Trimming removed 0 bases from V and 4 bases from J, with 10 bases in between. There are 14 residues in the CDR3. Germline V gives CDR1 SGHNT, CDR2 YYREEE (reference sequence).

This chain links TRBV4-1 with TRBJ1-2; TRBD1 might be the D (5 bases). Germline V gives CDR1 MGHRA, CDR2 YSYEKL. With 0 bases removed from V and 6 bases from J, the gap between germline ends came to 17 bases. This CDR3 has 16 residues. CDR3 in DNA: TGCGCCAGCAGCCAAGAGGGGAGCCAGGGCCTAAATGGCTACACCTTC. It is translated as CASSQEGSQGLNGYTF.

The CDR3 coding sequence is TGCGCCAGCAGCTTGCAACCACCGGGCTCTAATGATGTGGTTCAGCCCCAGCATTTT. Residues: CASSLQPPGSNDVVQPQHF. The rearrangement links TRBV5-1 to TRBJ1-5, with D unclear. The germline V and J ends were trimmed by 1 base and 6 bases, with 26 bases remaining between them. The V gene's germline CDR1 is SGHRS and CDR2 YFSETQ. The CDR3 totals 19 residues. Filled out from reference TRBV5-1 and TRBJ1-5, the complete variable domain reads KAGVTQTPRYLIKTRGQQVTLSCSPISGHRSVSWYQQTPGQGLQFLFEYFSETQRNKGNFPGRFSGRQFSNSRSEMNVSTLELGDSALYLCASSLQPPGSNDVVQPQHFGDGTRLSIL.

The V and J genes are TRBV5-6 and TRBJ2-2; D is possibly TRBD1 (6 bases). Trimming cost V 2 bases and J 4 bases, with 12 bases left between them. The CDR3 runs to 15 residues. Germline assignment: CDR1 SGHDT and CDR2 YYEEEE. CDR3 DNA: TGTGCCAGCAGCTTACCGGGACACCTCACCGGGGAGCTGTTTTTT. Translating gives CASSLPGHLTGELFF. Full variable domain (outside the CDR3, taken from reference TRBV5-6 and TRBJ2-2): DAGVTQSPTHLIKTRGQQVTLRCSPKSGHDTVSWYQQALGQGPQFIFQYYEEEERQRGNFPDRFSGHQFPNYSSELNVNALLLGDSALYLCASSLPGHLTGELFFGEGSRLTVL.

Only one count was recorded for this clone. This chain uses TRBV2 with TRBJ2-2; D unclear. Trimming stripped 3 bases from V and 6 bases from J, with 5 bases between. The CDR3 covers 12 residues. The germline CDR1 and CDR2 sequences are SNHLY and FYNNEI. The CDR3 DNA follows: TGTGCCAGCAGTGATGCAGCCGGGGAGCTGTTTTTT. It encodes CASSDAAGELFF. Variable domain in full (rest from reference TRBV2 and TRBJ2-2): EPEVTQTPSHQVTQMGQEVILRCVPISNHLYFYWYRQILGQKVEFLVSFYNNEISEKSEIFDDQFSVERPDGSNFTLKIRSTKLEDSAMYFCASSDAAGELFFGEGSRLTVL.

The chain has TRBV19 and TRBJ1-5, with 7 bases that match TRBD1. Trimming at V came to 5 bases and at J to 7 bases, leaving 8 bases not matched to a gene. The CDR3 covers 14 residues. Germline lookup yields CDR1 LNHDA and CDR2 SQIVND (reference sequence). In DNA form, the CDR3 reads TGTGCCAGTAGTGCTCAGGGGGACGGCCAGCCCCAGCATTTT. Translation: CASSAQGDGQPQHF.

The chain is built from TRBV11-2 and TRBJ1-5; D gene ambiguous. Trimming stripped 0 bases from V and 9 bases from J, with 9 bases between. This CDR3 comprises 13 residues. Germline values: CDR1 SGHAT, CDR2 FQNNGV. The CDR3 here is CASSLDRLGPQHF. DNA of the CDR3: TGTGCCAGCAGCTTAGATCGCCTTGGGCCCCAGCATTTT.

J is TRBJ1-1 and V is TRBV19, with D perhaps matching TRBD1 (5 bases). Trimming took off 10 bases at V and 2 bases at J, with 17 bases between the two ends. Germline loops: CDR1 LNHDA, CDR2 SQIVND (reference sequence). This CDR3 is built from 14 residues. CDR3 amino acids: CATSGGWDNTEAFF. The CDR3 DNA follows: TGTGCCACCTCGGGGGGGTGGGATAACACTGAAGCTTTCTTT.

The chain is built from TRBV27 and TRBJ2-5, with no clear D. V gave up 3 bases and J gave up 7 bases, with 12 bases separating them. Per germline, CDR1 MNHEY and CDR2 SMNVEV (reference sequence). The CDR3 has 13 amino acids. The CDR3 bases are TGTGCCAGCAGTTTGCCCGGGTTGGGGACCCAGTACTTC. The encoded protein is CASSLPGLGTQYF.

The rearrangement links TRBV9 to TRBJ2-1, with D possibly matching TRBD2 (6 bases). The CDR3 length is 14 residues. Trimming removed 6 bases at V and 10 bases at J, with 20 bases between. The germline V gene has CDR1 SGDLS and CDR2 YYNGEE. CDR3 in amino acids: CASNLGAGSVEQFF. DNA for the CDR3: TGTGCCAGCAACCTAGGGGCCGGGAGTGTAGAGCAGTTCTTC.

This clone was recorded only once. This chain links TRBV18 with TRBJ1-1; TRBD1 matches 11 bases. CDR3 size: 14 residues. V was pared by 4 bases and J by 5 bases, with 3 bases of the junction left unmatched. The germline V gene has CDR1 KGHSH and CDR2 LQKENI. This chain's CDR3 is CASSQGTGGTEAFF. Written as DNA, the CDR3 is TGTGCCAGCTCACAGGGGACAGGGGGTACTGAAGCTTTCTTT.

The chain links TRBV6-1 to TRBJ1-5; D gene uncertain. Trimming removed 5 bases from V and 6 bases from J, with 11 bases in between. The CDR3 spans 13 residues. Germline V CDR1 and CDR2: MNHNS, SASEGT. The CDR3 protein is CASSRVRGQPQHF. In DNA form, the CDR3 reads TGTGCCAGCAGTAGGGTGAGAGGTCAGCCCCAGCATTTT.

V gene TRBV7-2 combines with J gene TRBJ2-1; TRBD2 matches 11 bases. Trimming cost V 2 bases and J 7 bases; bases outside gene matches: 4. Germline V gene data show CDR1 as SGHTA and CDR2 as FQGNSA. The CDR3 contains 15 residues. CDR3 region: CASSLSSGGTNEQFF. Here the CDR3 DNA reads TGTGCCAGCAGCTTATCTAGCGGGGGGACTAATGAGCAGTTCTTC.

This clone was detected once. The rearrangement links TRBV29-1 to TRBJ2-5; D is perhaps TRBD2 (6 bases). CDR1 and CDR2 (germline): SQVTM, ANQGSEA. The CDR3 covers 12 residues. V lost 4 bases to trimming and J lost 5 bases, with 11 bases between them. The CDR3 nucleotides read TGCAGCGTTGTGTTTGGGGGGGAGACCCAGTACTTC. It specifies CSVVFGGETQYF.

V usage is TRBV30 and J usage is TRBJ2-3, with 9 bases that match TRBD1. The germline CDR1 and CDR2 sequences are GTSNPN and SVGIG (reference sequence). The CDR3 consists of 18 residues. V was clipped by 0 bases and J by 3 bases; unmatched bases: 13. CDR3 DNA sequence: TGTGCCTGGAGTGTAGTCGGGGTTTACAGGGGGCTAACAGATACGCAGTATTTT. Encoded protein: CAWSVVGVYRGLTDTQYF.

Here the CDR3 reads CASSLADPRPQYF. CDR3 nucleotides: TGCGCCAGCAGCTTGGCCGACCCCCGGCCCCAGTACTTC. The chain employs TRBV5-1 and TRBJ2-5; D unclear. Trimming left V 0 bases short and J 9 bases short, with 12 bases between. Looked up from germline, CDR1 is SGHRS and CDR2 is YFSETQ. The CDR3 is 13 amino acids.

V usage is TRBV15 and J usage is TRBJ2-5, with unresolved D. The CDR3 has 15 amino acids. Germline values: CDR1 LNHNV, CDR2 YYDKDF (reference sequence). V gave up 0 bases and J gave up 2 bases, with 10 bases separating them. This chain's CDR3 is CATSRDKALQETQYF. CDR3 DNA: TGTGCCACCAGCAGAGATAAGGCCCTTCAAGAGACCCAGTACTTC.

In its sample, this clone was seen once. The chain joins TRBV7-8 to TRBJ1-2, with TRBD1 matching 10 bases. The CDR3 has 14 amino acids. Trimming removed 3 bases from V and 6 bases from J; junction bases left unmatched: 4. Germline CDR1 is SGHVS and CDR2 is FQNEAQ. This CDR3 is CASSLGQGSDGYTF. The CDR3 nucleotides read TGTGCCAGCAGCTTGGGACAGGGGTCCGATGGCTACACCTTC.

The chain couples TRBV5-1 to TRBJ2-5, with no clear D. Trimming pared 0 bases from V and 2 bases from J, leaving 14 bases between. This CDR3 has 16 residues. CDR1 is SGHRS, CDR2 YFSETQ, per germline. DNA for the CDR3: TGCGCCAGCAGCTTGGCCGGTGGGGTTGGGCAAGAGACCCAGTACTTC. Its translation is CASSLAGGVGQETQYF.

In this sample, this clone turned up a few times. The CDR3 is CASSPPVGNYEQYF. The CDR3 bases are TGTGCCAGCTCACCACCGGTCGGAAACTACGAGCAGTACTTC. J is TRBJ2-7 and V is TRBV18; no clear D. CDR3 size: 14 residues. Germline CDR1 is KGHSH and CDR2 is LQKENI. Trimming removed 0 bases at V and 3 bases at J, with 9 bases between.

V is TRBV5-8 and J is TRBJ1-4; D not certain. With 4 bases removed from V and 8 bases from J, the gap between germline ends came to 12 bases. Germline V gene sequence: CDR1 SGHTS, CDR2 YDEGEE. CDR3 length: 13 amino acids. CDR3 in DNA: TGTGCCAGCAGCCCGGGCCGTGGGGAAAAACTGTTTTTT. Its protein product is CASSPGRGEKLFF.

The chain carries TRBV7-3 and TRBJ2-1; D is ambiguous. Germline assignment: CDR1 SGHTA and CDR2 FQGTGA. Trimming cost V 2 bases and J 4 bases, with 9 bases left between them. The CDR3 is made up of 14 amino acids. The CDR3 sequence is CASSLGPPYNEQFF. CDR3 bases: TGTGCCAGCAGCTTAGGGCCACCATACAATGAGCAGTTCTTC. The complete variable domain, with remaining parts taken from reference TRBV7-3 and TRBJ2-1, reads GAGVSQTPSNKVTEKGKYVELRCDPISGHTALYWYRQSLGQGPEFLIYFQGTGAADDSGLPNDRFFAVRPEGSVSTLKIQRTERGDSAVYLCASSLGPPYNEQFFGPGTRLTVL.

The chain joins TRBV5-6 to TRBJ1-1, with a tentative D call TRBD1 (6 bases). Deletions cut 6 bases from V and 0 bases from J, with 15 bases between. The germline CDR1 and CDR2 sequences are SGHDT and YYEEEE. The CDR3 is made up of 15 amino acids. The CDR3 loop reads CASKGEGHLNTEAFF. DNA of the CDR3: TGTGCCAGCAAAGGGGAGGGACATCTGAACACTGAAGCTTTCTTT.

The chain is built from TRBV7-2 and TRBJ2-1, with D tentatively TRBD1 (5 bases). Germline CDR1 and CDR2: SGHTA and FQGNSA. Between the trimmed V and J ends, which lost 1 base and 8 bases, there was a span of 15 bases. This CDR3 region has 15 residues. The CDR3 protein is CASSLEGLPRHEQFF. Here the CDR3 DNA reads TGTGCCAGCAGCTTAGAGGGGCTCCCGCGGCATGAGCAGTTCTTC.

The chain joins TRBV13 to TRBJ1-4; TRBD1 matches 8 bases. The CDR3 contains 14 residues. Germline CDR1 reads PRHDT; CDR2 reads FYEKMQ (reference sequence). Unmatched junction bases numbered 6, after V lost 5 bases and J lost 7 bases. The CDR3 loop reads CASSIDRGVEKLFF. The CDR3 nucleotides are TGTGCCAGCAGCATAGACAGGGGAGTTGAAAAACTGTTTTTT.

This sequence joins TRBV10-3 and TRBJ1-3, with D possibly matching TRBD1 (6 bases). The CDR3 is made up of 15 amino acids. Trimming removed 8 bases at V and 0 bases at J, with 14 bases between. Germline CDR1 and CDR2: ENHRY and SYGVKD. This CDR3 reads CAIGTKGGSGNTIYF. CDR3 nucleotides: TGTGCCATCGGGACAAAGGGGGGCTCTGGAAACACCATATATTTT.

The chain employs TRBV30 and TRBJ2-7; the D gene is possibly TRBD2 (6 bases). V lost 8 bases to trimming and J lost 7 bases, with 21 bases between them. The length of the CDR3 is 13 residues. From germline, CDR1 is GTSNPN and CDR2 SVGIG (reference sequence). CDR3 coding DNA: TGTGCCAGCCAGAGGGATGAGGCGGGAGAGCAGTACTTC. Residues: CASQRDEAGEQYF.

In DNA form, the CDR3 reads TGTGCCAGCAGCGGGCCGACAGATACGCAGTATTTT. This sequence encodes CASSGPTDTQYF. This chain links TRBV9 with TRBJ2-3; D remains unclear. This CDR3 has 12 amino acids. V was trimmed by 3 bases and J by 3 bases, leaving 5 bases between them. Per germline, CDR1 SGDLS and CDR2 YYNGEE.